One and the same sample provided the 10 T cell receptor beta chains below, sequenced in a study of cytomegalovirus exposure and HLA in healthy donors. PCR amplification relied on 60 Vbeta primers (plus 13 Jbeta primers). Measured with immunoSEQ multiplex PCR; TCRdb has only the in-frame clones, and not every one. The data hold more than 95,000 clones, with approximately 79% observed a single time. The source material was PBMCs. These receptor sequences come from a man younger than 40 in good health and CMV-seronegative.

The CDR3 DNA is TGTGCCAGCAGTCCCGGGACAGCGGCTAACTATGGCTACACCTTC. It specifies CASSPGTAANYGYTF. The chain links TRBV2 to TRBJ1-2; 7 bases fit TRBD1. From germline, CDR1 is SNHLY and CDR2 FYNNEI. Trimming took 5 bases from V and 0 from J; bases not matched to a gene: 6. This CDR3 is built from 15 residues.

This clone was seen a single time. The chain couples TRBV19 to TRBJ1-5; TRBD1 agrees at 10 bases. The ends lost 2 bases at V and 2 bases at J; junction bases unmatched: 3. The CDR3 runs to 16 residues. Looked up from germline, CDR1 is LNHDA and CDR2 is SQIVND (reference sequence). Written as DNA, the CDR3 is TGTGCCAGTAGTATACGGACAGGGGGAGGCAATCAGCCCCAGCATTTT. This codes for CASSIRTGGGNQPQHF.

In nucleotides, the CDR3 is TGTGCCAGCAGGGGGGGACTTTCGAGCCTATGGACCCAGTACTTC. This translates into CASRGGLSSLWTQYF. The chain carries TRBV6-1 and TRBJ2-5; tentative D call: TRBD2 (6 bases). CDR3 size: 15 residues. Germline-derived CDR1 and CDR2 are MNHNS and SASEGT. V was trimmed by 6 bases and J by 7 bases, leaving 21 bases between them.

The chain recombines TRBV10-3 with TRBJ2-7, with TRBD2 matching over 9 bases. CDR1 and CDR2 from the germline V gene are ENHRY and SYGVKD. This CDR3 spans 14 amino acids. After removal of 9 bases from V and 5 bases from J, the junction contained 11 bases not matched to a gene. CDR3 sequence reads: CAMRGGGDPHEQYF. The CDR3 DNA is TGTGCCATGCGGGGCGGGGGGGATCCCCACGAGCAGTACTTC.

J is TRBJ2-7 and V is TRBV21-1; the DNA was not compared with TRBD2, the D call given in the table. TRBV21-1 is deemed a pseudogene. The CDR3 spans 16 residues. The CDR3 protein is CASSKGTSGGPYEQYF. CDR3 nucleotides: TGTGCCAGCAGCAAAGGCACTAGCGGGGGGCCCTACGAGCAGTACTTC.

The chain couples TRBV6-6 to TRBJ1-2, with TRBD1 matching over 8 bases. V lost 4 bases and J lost 4; bases outside the gene matches: 5. Germline lookup yields CDR1 MNHNY and CDR2 SVGAGI (reference sequence). The CDR3 covers 14 residues. Written as DNA, the CDR3 is TGTGCCAGCAGTTTACAGGGGGTGGGCTATGGCTACACCTTC. This sequence encodes CASSLQGVGYGYTF.

The rearrangement links TRBV7-2 to TRBJ1-2, with D perhaps TRBD1 (6 bases). Trimming shortened V by 3 bases and J by 5 bases, and 7 bases separated the two germline ends. The CDR3 contains 12 residues. Germline loops: CDR1 SGHTA, CDR2 FQGNSA. CDR3 coding DNA: TGTGCCAGCAGCTTGCAGGGGTATGGCTACACCTTC. This translates into CASSLQGYGYTF.

The chain couples TRBV5-1 to TRBJ2-1, with 8 nucleotides matching TRBD1. Germline CDR1 SGHRS, CDR2 YFSETQ. V trimming: 4 bases; J trimming: 5 bases; junction bases outside the gene matches: 11. The CDR3 has 16 amino acids. The CDR3 DNA follows: TGCGCCAGCAGCGCGTTACAGGGGGTACGGGACAATGAGCAGTTCTTC. Protein sequence: CASSALQGVRDNEQFF.

The V gene is TRBV6-5, the J gene TRBJ1-2; 7 bases are a match to TRBD1. The V gene's germline CDR1 is MNHEY and CDR2 SVGAGI. Unmatched junction bases numbered 8, after V lost 6 bases and J lost 10 bases. The CDR3 loop spans 12 amino acids. The CDR3 bases are TGTGCCAGCAGACCCCAAGACAGGGACTACACCTTC. Residues: CASRPQDRDYTF.

V gene TRBV30 combines with J gene TRBJ2-7; tentatively, D is TRBD2 (6 bases). Germline V gene lookup returns CDR1 GTSNPN and CDR2 SVGIG (reference sequence). The germline V and J ends were trimmed by 0 bases and 3 bases, with 12 bases remaining between them. The CDR3 has 14 residues. CDR3 DNA sequence: TGTGCCTGGAGTGTCGGAGCGGGCAACTACGAGCAGTACTTC. Amino acid sequence: CAWSVGAGNYEQYF.